This is a list of T cell receptor beta chains from one sample in a study of cytomegalovirus exposure and HLA in healthy donors. Method: immunoSEQ multiplex PCR; TCRdb's copy keeps in-frame clones and lacks some. The table has some 160,000 clones, over 75% seen once; the top ten hold roughly 0.5%. The sequenced sample was PBMCs. These receptors all stem from a woman aged 45-60 years in good health and CMV-seronegative. CDR3s include the opening cysteine and the closing phenylalanine or tryptophan. D genes are given only for firm matches. Size tells how often a clone was seen (once, few, many) or the class of an expanded clone, and some rows leave it out.

D gene,V gene,J gene,clone size,CDR3 DNA,CDR3 protein
TRBD1,TRBV4-2,TRBJ1-2,NA,TGTGCCAGCAGCCAACGGGACAGGGACTATGGCTACACCTTC,CASSQRDRDYGYTF
NA,TRBV10-1,TRBJ2-1,NA,TGCGCCAGCAGTGAGTCGATAGGCAGGGGTCACTACAATGAGCAGTTCTTC,CASSESIGRGHYNEQFF
TRBD2,TRBV9,TRBJ2-1,NA,TGTGCCAGCAGCACGGGGACTAGCGGGAGGAGTTCCTACAATGAGCAGTTCTTC,CASSTGTSGRSSYNEQFF
NA,TRBV7-6,TRBJ2-3,NA,TGTGCCAGCAGCTCGCAGAGCACAGATACGCAGTATTTT,CASSSQSTDTQYF
NA,TRBV2,TRBJ1-4,once,TGTGCCAGCAGCCTACAGGGTTCCGAAAAACTGTTTTTT,CASSLQGSEKLFF
TRBD2,TRBV7-9,TRBJ2-7,NA,TGTTCCAGCAGCTTACGGGGGGGGTACGAGCAGTACTTC,CSSSLRGGYEQYF
NA,TRBV20-1,TRBJ1-6,NA,TGCAGTGCTATGAACGGTTCACCCCTCCACTTT,CSAMNGSPLHF
NA,TRBV30,TRBJ2-7,NA,TGTGCCTGGCGGGAACAGGGCGAGCAGTACTTC,CAWREQGEQYF
NA,TRBV28,TRBJ2-3,NA,TGTGCCAGCGACCTGCGAGGGGGATTGACAGATACGCAGTATTTT,CASDLRGGLTDTQYF
NA,TRBV6-1,TRBJ2-2,NA,TGTGCCAGCAGTGAACGCGGAATATACACCGGGGAGCTGTTTTTT,CASSERGIYTGELFF
TRBD1,TRBV27,TRBJ2-1,NA,TGTGCCAGCAGTTTTTTCAACAGGGGCTCCTACAATGAGCAGTTCTTC,CASSFFNRGSYNEQFF
TRBD2,TRBV7-2,TRBJ2-1,NA,TGTGCCAGCAGCCCGTGGACTAGCGGCGATGAGCAGTTCTTC,CASSPWTSGDEQFF
TRBD1,TRBV27,TRBJ1-5,NA,TGTGCCAGCATGTTACAGGGGAGCAATCAGCCCCAGCATTTT,CASMLQGSNQPQHF
TRBD1,TRBV7-2,TRBJ1-6,NA,TGTGCCAGCAGCATGACAGGGGATTCACCCCTCCACTTT,CASSMTGDSPLHF